This TCR beta chain emerged from a study of CD8+ T cells in alopecia areata. RNA extraction and reverse transcription yielded cDNA as sequencing template. This table comes from immunoSEQ multiplex PCR, and its TCRdb copy is limited to in-frame clones, with some not included. This sample has about 140,000 clones; roughly 82% occur once, and the top ten carry about 25%. As for treatment: oral pan-JAK inhibitor, 5-10 mg twice daily. V was cut by 2 bases and J by 8 bases, with 10 bases left in between. Looked up from germline, CDR1 is SGHDT and CDR2 is YYEEEE. The CDR3 contains 12 residues. This TCR was sampled from a human donor with alopecia areata. The V call is TRBV5-6, the J call TRBJ1-2; no reliable D call. This sample comprised CD8+ T cells sorted from blood, obtained at week 4, from a patient treated with tofacitinib. The CDR3 is CASSLIGSGYTF. DNA of the CDR3: TGTGCCAGCAGCTTAATTGGCAGCGGCTACACCTTC.